This T cell receptor beta chain was sequenced in a study of patients and donors after allogeneic stem cell transplantation. Germline V CDR1 and CDR2: LNHNV, YYDKDF (reference sequence). J lost 6 bases, V lost 1 base, and 5 bases had no gene match. The CDR3 sequence is 15 residues long. There are a few counts of this clonotype. TCRdb fed the RT-PCR reads into MiXCR, producing one record per CDR3 protein. The sample consists of 400,000 to 500,000 distinct CDR3 sequences, 16% of them appearing once. The sequenced sample consisted of blood, either unsorted or a sorted T cell fraction (not recorded which). The sequence was obtained from a human donor who was either an allogeneic HSCT recipient or a stem cell or donor lymphocyte infusion donor (not recorded which). It is not recorded whose cells these are; they may come from a transplant donor. V usage is TRBV15 and J usage is TRBJ2-3; 9 bases line up with TRBD2. CDR3 loop: CATSRVIAGADTQYF. For the CDR3, the DNA is TGTGCCACCAGCAGAGTAATAGCGGGGGCCGATACGCAGTATTTT.